One T cell receptor (beta chain) is described in this entry. The data were taken from a study of blood T cell repertoires in COVID-19. As for the study in general: Acute and convalescent COVID-19 specimens originated in the United States, Italy and Spain. PBMCs, B-cell-depleted T cells, or T cells were the source of the cDNA or gDNA that made up the material.

This CDR3 has 15 residues. CDR1 is SGHNT and CDR2 is YYREEE in the germline V gene (reference sequence). Trimming took off 3 bases at V and 0 bases at J, with 11 bases between the two ends. Study processing details: Estimates of nucleated cell counts were drawn from the amplification of reference gene primers. Here immunoSEQ multiplex PCR was the method, and the copy in TCRdb shows in-frame clones only, minus some. V and J calls and clone size come straight from that table; D and trimming were deduced from the DNA. The sample has 100,000 to 120,000 clones, approximately 82% seen once. Sequences were obtained from peripheral blood. The receptor was isolated from an elderly woman with acute or convalescent COVID-19. The gene calls are TRBV5-4 and TRBJ2-3; a possible D gene is TRBD2 (6 bases). CDR3 bases: TGTGCCAGCAGCTACATAGCGGAGAGCACAGATACGCAGTATTTT. Translation gives CASSYIAESTDTQYF.